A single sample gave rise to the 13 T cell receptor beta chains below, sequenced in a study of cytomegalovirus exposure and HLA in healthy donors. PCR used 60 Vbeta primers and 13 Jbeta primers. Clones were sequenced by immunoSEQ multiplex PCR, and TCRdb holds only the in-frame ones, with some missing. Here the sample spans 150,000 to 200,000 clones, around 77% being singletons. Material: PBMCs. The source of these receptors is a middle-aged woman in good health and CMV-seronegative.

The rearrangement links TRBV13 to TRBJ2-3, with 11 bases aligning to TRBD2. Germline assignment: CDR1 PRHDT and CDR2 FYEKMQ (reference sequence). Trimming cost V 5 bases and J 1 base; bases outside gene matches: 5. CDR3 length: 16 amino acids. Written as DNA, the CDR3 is TGTGCCAGCAGCCCGGAACTAGCGGGAGGCACAGATACGCAGTATTTT. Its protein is CASSPELAGGTDTQYF.

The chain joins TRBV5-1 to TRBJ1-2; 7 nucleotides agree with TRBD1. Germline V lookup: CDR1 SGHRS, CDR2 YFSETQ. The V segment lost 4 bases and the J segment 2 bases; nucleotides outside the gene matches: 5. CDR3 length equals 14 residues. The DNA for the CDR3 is TGCGCCAGCAGCCCGGGGACAGACAACTATGGCTACACCTTC. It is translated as CASSPGTDNYGYTF.

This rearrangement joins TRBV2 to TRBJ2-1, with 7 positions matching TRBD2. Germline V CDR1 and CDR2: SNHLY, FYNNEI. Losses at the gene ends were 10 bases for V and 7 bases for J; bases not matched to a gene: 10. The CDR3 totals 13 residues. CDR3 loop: CATGGGWSNEQFF. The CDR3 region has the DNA TGTGCCACGGGGGGAGGATGGAGTAATGAGCAGTTCTTC.

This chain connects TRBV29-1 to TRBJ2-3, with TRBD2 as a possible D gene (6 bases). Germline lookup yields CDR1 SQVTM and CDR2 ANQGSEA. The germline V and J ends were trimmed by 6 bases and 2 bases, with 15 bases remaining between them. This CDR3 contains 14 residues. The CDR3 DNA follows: TGCAGCGTAAATAGCGGAGCCCACACAGATACGCAGTATTTT. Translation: CSVNSGAHTDTQYF.

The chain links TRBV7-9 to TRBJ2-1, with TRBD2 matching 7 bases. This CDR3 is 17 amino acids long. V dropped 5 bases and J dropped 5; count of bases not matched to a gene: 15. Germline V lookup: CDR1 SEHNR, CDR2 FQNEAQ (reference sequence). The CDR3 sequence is CASSLTLALNPHNEQFF. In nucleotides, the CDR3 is TGTGCCAGCAGCCTTACACTAGCGCTGAACCCCCACAATGAGCAGTTCTTC. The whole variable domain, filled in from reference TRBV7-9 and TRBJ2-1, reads DTGVSQNPRHKITKRGQNVTFRCDPISEHNRLYWYRQTLGQGPEFLTYFQNEAQLEKSRLLSDRFSAERPKGSFSTLEIQRTEQGDSAMYLCASSLTLALNPHNEQFFGPGTRLTVL.

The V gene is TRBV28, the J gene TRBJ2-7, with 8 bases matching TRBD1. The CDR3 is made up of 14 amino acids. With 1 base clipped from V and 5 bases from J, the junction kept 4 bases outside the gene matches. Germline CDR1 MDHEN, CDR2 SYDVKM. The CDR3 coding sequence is TGTGCCAGCAGTTTATATCAGGGGGCGGACGAGCAGTACTTC. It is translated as CASSLYQGADEQYF. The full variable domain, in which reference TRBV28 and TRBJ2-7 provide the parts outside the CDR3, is DVKVTQSSRYLVKRTGEKVFLECVQDMDHENMFWYRQDPGLGLRLIYFSYDVKMKEKGDIPEGYSVSREKKERFSLILESASTNQTSMYLCASSLYQGADEQYFGPGTRLTVT.

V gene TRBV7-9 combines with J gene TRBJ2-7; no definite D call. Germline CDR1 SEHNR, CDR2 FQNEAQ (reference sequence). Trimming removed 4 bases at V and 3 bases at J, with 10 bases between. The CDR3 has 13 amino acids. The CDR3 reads CASSWRQDYEQYF. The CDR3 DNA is TGTGCCAGCAGCTGGCGGCAAGACTACGAGCAGTACTTC.

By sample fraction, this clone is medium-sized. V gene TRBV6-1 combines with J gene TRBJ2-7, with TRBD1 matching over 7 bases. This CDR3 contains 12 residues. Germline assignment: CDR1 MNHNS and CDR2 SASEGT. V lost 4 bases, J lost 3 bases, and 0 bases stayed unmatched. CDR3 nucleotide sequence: TGTGCCAGCAGTGGGGACAGCTACGAGCAGTACTTC. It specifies CASSGDSYEQYF.

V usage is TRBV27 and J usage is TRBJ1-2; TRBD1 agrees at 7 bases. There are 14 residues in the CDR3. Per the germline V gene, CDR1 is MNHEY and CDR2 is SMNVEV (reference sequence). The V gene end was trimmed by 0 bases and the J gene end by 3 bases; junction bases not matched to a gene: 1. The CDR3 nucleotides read TGTGCCAGCAGTTTATCAGGGGGCTACTATGGCTACACCTTC. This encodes CASSLSGGYYGYTF.

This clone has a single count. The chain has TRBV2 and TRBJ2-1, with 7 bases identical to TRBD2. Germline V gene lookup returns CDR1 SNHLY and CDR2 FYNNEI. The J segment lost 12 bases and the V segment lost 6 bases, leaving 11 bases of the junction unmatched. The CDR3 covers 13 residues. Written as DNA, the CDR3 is TGTGCCAGCAGGGGGGGGGACCTCTGGGGGCAGTTCTTC. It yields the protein CASRGGDLWGQFF.

The CDR3 DNA sequence: TGTGCCACCAGTCAGAACAATGAGCAGTTCTTC. It specifies CATSQNNEQFF. The chain employs TRBV15 and TRBJ2-1; D gene ambiguous. V gave up 6 bases and J gave up 5 bases, with 5 bases separating them. This CDR3 is built from 11 residues. CDR1 LNHNV and CDR2 YYDKDF come from the germline V gene (reference sequence).

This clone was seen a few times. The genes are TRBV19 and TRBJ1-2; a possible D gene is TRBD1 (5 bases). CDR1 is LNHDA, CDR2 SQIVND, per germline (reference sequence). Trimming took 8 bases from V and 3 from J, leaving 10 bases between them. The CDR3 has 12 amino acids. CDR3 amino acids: CASGRGDYGYTF. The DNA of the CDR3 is TGTGCCAGTGGGAGGGGTGACTATGGCTACACCTTC.

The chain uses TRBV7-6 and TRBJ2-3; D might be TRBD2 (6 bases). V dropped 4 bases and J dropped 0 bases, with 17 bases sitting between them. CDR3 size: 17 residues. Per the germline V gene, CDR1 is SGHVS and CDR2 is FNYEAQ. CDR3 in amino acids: CASSSISGRDSTDTQYF. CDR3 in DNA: TGTGCCAGCAGCTCCATCAGTGGGCGGGACAGCACAGATACGCAGTATTTT. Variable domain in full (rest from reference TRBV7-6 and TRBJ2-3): GAGVSQSPRYKVTKRGQDVALRCDPISGHVSLYWYRQALGQGPEFLTYFNYEAQQDKSGLPNDRFSAERPEGSISTLTIQRTEQRDSAMYRCASSSISGRDSTDTQYFGPGTRLTVL.